The following is a T cell receptor beta chain sequence with its context. No antigen is known for it. Treatment defined: some 20 received Ad26.COV2.S at low or high dose, single or two shots; roughly 5 received placebo; per-sample allocation not given. Sampling took place 63 days after the first vaccine or placebo injection. Vaccination employed an Ad26 vector expressing the Wuhan-strain SARS-CoV-2 spike. The data are from a study of Ad26.COV2.S vaccination and SARS-CoV-2 variants. Libraries were prepared by immunoSEQ multiplex PCR; TCRdb keeps only in-frame clonotypes and omits some of them. Counted here are roughly 380,000 clones, roughly 84% occurring once; the ten biggest clones make up about 3.4%. Notes on the study in general: It was found that vaccine and placebo recipients had similar non-spike TCR breadth. Estimates derived from TCR breadth and depth analyses may have underestimated total T cell responses. Responses of spike-specific T cells (both CD8+ and CD4+) reportedly showed substantial breadth after vaccination.

The sequence came from a person aged 18-65 years who received the Ad26.COV2.S COVID-19 vaccine or a placebo. The sample here was peripheral blood, taken in a trial of Ad26.COV2.S vaccine versus placebo.

CDR3 loop: CASSLAGSAETQYF. CDR3 DNA sequence: TGTGCCAGCAGCTTGGCCGGGAGTGCGGAGACCCAGTACTTC. The chain recombines TRBV5-4 with TRBJ2-5, with D possibly being TRBD2 (6 bases). Trimming removed 0 bases at V and 5 bases at J, with 11 bases between. This CDR3 is 14 amino acids long. Germline V gene data show CDR1 as SGHNT and CDR2 as YYREEE (reference sequence).